The 10 T cell receptor beta chains reported below all come from one sample, sequenced in a study of cytomegalovirus exposure and HLA in healthy donors. PCR involved 60 Vbeta and 13 Jbeta primers. Clones were read by immunoSEQ multiplex PCR, and TCRdb kept only the in-frame ones, dropping some. In the table there are some 100,000 clones, under 85% of which are singletons. What was sequenced was PBMCs. Source of these receptors: a female donor in good health and CMV-seropositive.

This clone was counted a few times. This rearrangement joins TRBV6-5 to TRBJ1-2, with no clear D. Per germline, CDR1 MNHEY and CDR2 SVGAGI. Trimming pared 6 bases from V and 6 bases from J, leaving 20 bases between. CDR3 length equals 15 residues. CDR3 sequence: CASSPGFPVFNGYTF. CDR3 in DNA: TGTGCCAGCAGCCCGGGGTTCCCAGTATTTAATGGCTACACCTTC.

The chain has TRBV7-3 and TRBJ1-1; TRBD1 agrees at 10 bases. This CDR3 is built from 16 residues. In germline, CDR1 is SGHTA, CDR2 FQGTGA. The trim removed 5 bases at V and 6 bases at J, leaving 12 bases unmatched. CDR3 bases: TGTGCCAGCAGCCCCAACCCGCGACAGGGGGCGGCTGAAGCTTTCTTT. Translating gives CASSPNPRQGAAEAFF.

This clone was counted only a few times. The chain joins TRBV19 to TRBJ2-7; 7 bases map to TRBD1. CDR1 is LNHDA, CDR2 SQIVND, per germline (reference sequence). V was clipped by 3 bases and J by 2 bases; unmatched bases: 10. The CDR3 has 16 residues. CDR3 sequence: CASSMGFRGQPYEQYF. DNA for the CDR3: TGTGCCAGTAGTATGGGGTTTAGGGGACAGCCCTACGAGCAGTACTTC.

The chain joins TRBV6-5 to TRBJ2-3, with TRBD1 identical over 7 bases. The V gene end was trimmed by 5 bases and the J gene end by 3 bases; junction bases not matched to a gene: 8. The CDR3 runs 15 residues. Germline-derived CDR1 and CDR2 are MNHEY and SVGAGI. CDR3 protein: CASSTRTGLTDTQYF. The CDR3 DNA reads as TGTGCCAGCAGTACCCGGACAGGCCTGACAGATACGCAGTATTTT.

Here the CDR3 DNA reads TGTGCCAGCAGTCCCGACGGGACAGGGAGAGGTCCAGATACGCAGTATTTT. This sequence encodes CASSPDGTGRGPDTQYF. The chain combines TRBV2 with TRBJ2-3; 9 nucleotides align to TRBD1. From germline, CDR1 is SNHLY and CDR2 FYNNEI. The CDR3 extends over 17 amino acids. The V and J ends lost 5 bases and 4 bases, in that order; junction bases with no gene match: 13.

CDR3 in DNA: TGTGCCTGGAGCGCTGGTCCGGGACTAGAGGGCTACACCTTC. Its protein product is CAWSAGPGLEGYTF. The genes are TRBV30 and TRBJ1-2, with TRBD1 as a possible D gene (5 bases). Germline V gene sequence: CDR1 GTSNPN, CDR2 SVGIG (reference sequence). The CDR3 spans 14 residues. The germline V and J ends were trimmed by 3 bases and 8 bases, with 19 bases remaining between them. The full variable domain, with the rest looked up from reference TRBV30 and TRBJ1-2, is SQTIHQWPATLVQPVGSPLSLECTVEGTSNPNLYWYRQAAGRGLQLLFYSVGIGQISSEVPQNLSASRPQDRQFILSSKKLLLSDSGFYLCAWSAGPGLEGYTFGSGTRLTVV.

This clone is a singleton in its sample. V usage is TRBV30 and J usage is TRBJ1-5; D is perhaps TRBD1 (5 bases). With 3 bases removed from V and 5 bases from J, the gap between germline ends came to 14 bases. Germline V gene data show CDR1 as GTSNPN and CDR2 as SVGIG (reference sequence). There are 14 residues in the CDR3. The CDR3 sequence: CAWSAGNDHQPQHF. CDR3 sequence (DNA): TGTGCCTGGAGCGCAGGGAATGATCATCAGCCCCAGCATTTT. Based on the CDR3 plus reference TRBV30 and TRBJ1-5, the full variable domain is SQTIHQWPATLVQPVGSPLSLECTVEGTSNPNLYWYRQAAGRGLQLLFYSVGIGQISSEVPQNLSASRPQDRQFILSSKKLLLSDSGFYLCAWSAGNDHQPQHFGDGTRLSIL.

The J gene is TRBJ2-7, the V gene TRBV7-3, with D unresolved. The CDR3 spans 16 residues. Trimming shortened V by 1 base and J by 2 bases, and 15 bases separated the two germline ends. Germline V lookup: CDR1 SGHTA, CDR2 FQGTGA. The CDR3: CASSLMPGAGAYEQYF. The CDR3 coding sequence is TGTGCCAGCAGCTTAATGCCAGGCGCTGGTGCCTACGAGCAGTACTTC.

The rearrangement uses TRBV28 and TRBJ1-1; possibly TRBD1 for D (6 bases). Germline V gene lookup returns CDR1 MDHEN and CDR2 SYDVKM. CDR3 length: 14 amino acids. Between the trimmed V and J ends, which lost 5 bases and 0 bases, there was a span of 10 bases. The CDR3: CASSGGSLNTEAFF. The CDR3 DNA sequence: TGTGCCAGCAGTGGGGGCTCTTTGAACACTGAAGCTTTCTTT.

The gene calls are TRBV2 and TRBJ2-2, with D possibly matching TRBD2 (6 bases). The germline gives CDR1 SNHLY, CDR2 FYNNEI. The CDR3 sequence is 13 residues long. Trimming took off 4 bases at V and 8 bases at J, with 11 bases between the two ends. The CDR3 bases are TGTGCCAGCAGTGGGCCGGGGAGGGGGGAGCTGTTTTTT. Protein: CASSGPGRGELFF. Combining the CDR3 with reference TRBV2 and TRBJ2-2 gives the whole variable domain EPEVTQTPSHQVTQMGQEVILRCVPISNHLYFYWYRQILGQKVEFLVSFYNNEISEKSEIFDDQFSVERPDGSNFTLKIRSTKLEDSAMYFCASSGPGRGELFFGEGSRLTVL.